The entry below gives a single TCR beta chain sequence along with its context. CDR3 size: 14 residues. The data belong to a study of control samples from healthy donors and cancer patients. Sequenced by immunoSEQ multiplex PCR; TCRdb stores in-frame clones only, minus some. The sample has 150,000 to 190,000 clones; 93% are singletons. The chain is built from TRBV21-1 and TRBJ2-1; TRBD2, the table's D call, was not compared with the DNA. TRBV21-1 is assigned pseudogene status. This sequence originates from a man between 50 and 59 years old in good health. Sequences were obtained from blood. The CDR3: CASRRSGRASEQFF. The DNA of the CDR3 is TGTGCCAGCAGGCGTAGCGGGAGGGCTTCTGAGCAGTTCTTC.